One and the same sample provided the 22 T cell receptor beta chains below, sequenced in a study of shared clonotypes between healthy human individuals. Measured with immunoSEQ multiplex PCR; TCRdb has only the in-frame clones, and not every one. The sample has fewer than 1.4 million clones, around three quarters seen once. Sequenced sample: memory CD4+ T cells from PBMCs. Noted subset: CD45RA-negative fraction. These receptors came from a man younger than 35 in good health. Some clones in this sample may be carry-over from other donors' samples.

A note on this clone: The sample contains more than one DNA sequence encoding this CDR3. The gene calls are TRBV5-1 and TRBJ2-5, with D possibly TRBD2 on 6 matching bases. CDR1 SGHRS and CDR2 YFSETQ come from the germline V gene. V was pared by 1 base and J by 1 base, with 11 bases between. This CDR3 is built from 15 residues. The CDR3, as DNA: TGCGCCAGCAGCTTGCAAGGAGGGGCCCAAGAGACCCAGTACTTC. Encoded protein: CASSLQGGAQETQYF.

This rearrangement joins TRBV7-8 to TRBJ1-2; tentative D call: TRBD1 (5 bases). Germline V gives CDR1 SGHVS, CDR2 FQNEAQ. The CDR3 is 17 residues long. Trimming took off 1 base at V and 2 bases at J, with 17 bases between the two ends. Written as DNA, the CDR3 is TGTGCCAGCAGCTTAGTGGCCGGCGGGACTCGCAACTATGGCTACACCTTC. It encodes CASSLVAGGTRNYGYTF.

On this clone itself: Other nucleotide sequences in the sample specify the same CDR3. This chain joins TRBV6-5 and TRBJ2-1, with 7 nucleotides matching TRBD1. The germline CDR1 and CDR2 sequences are MNHEY and SVGAGI. The CDR3 extends over 13 amino acids. Trimming at V came to 5 bases and at J to 6 bases, leaving 4 bases not matched to a gene. The CDR3 sequence: CASSRRDSNEQFF. For the CDR3, the DNA is TGTGCCAGCAGTCGCAGGGACAGCAATGAGCAGTTCTTC.

This rearrangement joins TRBV10-3 to TRBJ2-3; 7 positions agree with TRBD1. Germline CDR1 is ENHRY and CDR2 is SYGVKD. Trimming removed 8 bases from V and 3 bases from J; junction bases left unmatched: 5. The CDR3 contains 13 residues. The CDR3 sequence: CAISTGMTDTQYF. The CDR3 nucleotides read TGTGCCATCTCGACAGGGATGACAGATACGCAGTATTTT.

CDR3 amino acids: CASSLDAGTGAYGYTF. CDR3 sequence (DNA): TGTGCCAGCAGCTTAGATGCGGGGACAGGAGCCTATGGCTACACCTTC. J is TRBJ1-2 and V is TRBV7-2, with 8 nucleotides matching TRBD1. The CDR3 runs 16 residues. Trimming cost V 1 base and J 4 bases; bases outside gene matches: 8. The germline gives CDR1 SGHTA, CDR2 FQGNSA.

The chain employs TRBV5-1 and TRBJ2-1; TRBD2 matches 13 bases. This CDR3 is 16 amino acids long. V trimming: 4 bases; J trimming: 8 bases; junction bases outside the gene matches: 9. In germline, CDR1 is SGHRS, CDR2 YFSETQ. DNA for the CDR3: TGCGCCAGCAGCCTCGGACTAGCGGGAGAGTTAGATGAGCAGTTCTTC. Its protein product is CASSLGLAGELDEQFF.

This clone was seen more than once but under ten times. The chain links TRBV6-4 to TRBJ1-1; 7 bases fit TRBD1. CDR1 MRHNA and CDR2 SNTAGT come from the germline V gene. CDR3 size: 13 residues. J lost 4 bases, V lost 6 bases, and 5 bases had no gene match. DNA for the CDR3: TGTGCCAGCAGCTCCAGGGGGGGCACTGAAGCTTTCTTT. This gives the protein CASSSRGGTEAFF.

The gene calls are TRBV2 and TRBJ2-5, with D uncertain. Deletions cut 8 bases from V and 5 bases from J, with 18 bases between. The CDR3 runs to 14 residues. CDR1 and CDR2 (germline): SNHLY, FYNNEI. CDR3 residues: CASCRRLPEETQYF. CDR3 DNA sequence: TGTGCCAGCTGCAGAAGGCTGCCCGAGGAGACCCAGTACTTC.

The chain uses TRBV27 and TRBJ2-7; the D gene could be TRBD1 or TRBD2 (7 bases each). The CDR3 extends over 17 amino acids. CDR1 is MNHEY and CDR2 is SMNVEV in the germline V gene (reference sequence). The V end lost 6 bases, the J end lost 2 bases, and 23 bases lay between the germline ends. CDR3 coding DNA: TGTGCCAGCAGCTCCCGCCTCAAACAGGGGAGGGCCTACGAGCAGTACTTC. Its protein is CASSSRLKQGRAYEQYF.

The chain carries TRBV5-1 and TRBJ2-6; D is undetermined. Germline-derived CDR1 and CDR2 are SGHRS and YFSETQ. This CDR3 is 15 amino acids long. Trimming took 7 bases from V and 0 from J, leaving 11 bases between them. CDR3 sequence: CASQMLVSGANVLTF. The CDR3 DNA reads as TGCGCCAGCCAGATGCTAGTCTCTGGGGCCAACGTCCTGACTTTC.

This sequence joins TRBV7-9 and TRBJ2-7, with D perhaps matching TRBD1 or TRBD2 (6 bases each). This CDR3 region has 14 residues. Trimming removed 2 bases at V and 2 bases at J, with 10 bases between. The germline V gene has CDR1 SEHNR and CDR2 FQNEAQ (reference sequence). DNA for the CDR3: TGTGCCAGCAGCTTACAGGGGAGGACCTACGAGCAGTACTTC. This codes for CASSLQGRTYEQYF.

This clone appeared a few times. The genes are TRBV12-5 and TRBJ2-2; D might be TRBD1 (6 bases). The CDR3 is made up of 16 amino acids. Per the germline V gene, CDR1 is LGHNT and CDR2 is FRNRAP. Trimming took off 0 bases at V and 3 bases at J, with 11 bases between the two ends. The CDR3, as DNA: TGTGCTAGTGGTTTGGTACAGGGAGTACACACCGGGGAGCTGTTTTTT. This codes for CASGLVQGVHTGELFF. The full variable domain, with the rest looked up from reference TRBV12-5 and TRBJ2-2, is DARVTQTPRHKVTEMGQEVTMRCQPILGHNTVFWYRQTMMQGLELLAYFRNRAPLDDSGMPKDRFSAEMPDATLATLKIQPSEPRDSAVYFCASGLVQGVHTGELFFGEGSRLTVL.

The chain employs TRBV5-4 and TRBJ2-5; D may be TRBD2 (6 bases). V lost 3 bases and J 2 bases, leaving 14 bases between the germline ends. The length of the CDR3 is 15 residues. Germline values: CDR1 SGHNT, CDR2 YYREEE (reference sequence). The CDR3 spells CASSSRDSQQETQYF. CDR3 sequence (DNA): TGTGCCAGCAGCTCCAGGGACTCGCAACAAGAGACCCAGTACTTC.

Concerning this clone itself: Possible read error: a much larger clone is one base away. The chain combines TRBV7-2 with TRBJ2-7, with 7 bases aligning to TRBD1. Germline V gives CDR1 SGHTA, CDR2 FQGNSA. The V and J ends lost 1 base and 2 bases, in that order; junction bases with no gene match: 2. There are 14 residues in the CDR3. The CDR3: CASSLETGTYEQYF. CDR3 DNA: TGTGCCAGCAGCTTAGAGACAGGGACCTACGAGCAGTACTTC.

There are many counts of this clone. The chain combines TRBV30 with TRBJ1-1, with no clear D. CDR1 and CDR2 from the germline V gene are GTSNPN and SVGIG (reference sequence). The CDR3 has 12 amino acids. V gave up 0 bases and J gave up 7 bases, with 9 bases separating them. The CDR3 here is CAWSVDPGEAFF. In DNA form, the CDR3 reads TGTGCCTGGAGTGTAGACCCCGGTGAAGCTTTCTTT.

This chain uses TRBV5-1 with TRBJ2-1, with a possible D match to TRBD2 (6 bases). Germline lookup yields CDR1 SGHRS and CDR2 YFSETQ. Trimming took 0 bases from V and 7 from J, leaving 14 bases between them. There are 15 residues in the CDR3. CDR3 bases: TGCGCCAGCAGCTTGGCCTTGGGGACTTCTAATGAGCAGTTCTTC. It specifies CASSLALGTSNEQFF.

This clone has a count of ten or more. This chain uses TRBV2 with TRBJ2-2, with D tentatively TRBD2 (6 bases). V lost 7 bases and J 4 bases, leaving 16 bases between the germline ends. Germline V gene sequence: CDR1 SNHLY, CDR2 FYNNEI. This CDR3 region has 15 residues. As DNA, the CDR3 is TGTGCCAGCACGGTGACGGGGGAAGGCACCGGGGAGCTGTTTTTT. Its translation is CASTVTGEGTGELFF.

This chain joins TRBV6-4 and TRBJ2-6; D is unresolved. The CDR3 contains 13 residues. Deletions cut 2 bases from V and 12 bases from J, with 11 bases between. CDR1 and CDR2 from the germline V gene are MRHNA and SNTAGT. The CDR3 DNA reads TGTGCCAGCAGTGACCCCTACTCTCCCGTCCTGACTTTC. Translated: CASSDPYSPVLTF.

This chain uses TRBV5-1 with TRBJ2-2, with 9 nucleotides matching TRBD1. V trimming: 1 base; J trimming: 7 bases; junction bases outside the gene matches: 8. The CDR3 sequence is 16 residues long. Germline CDR1 and CDR2: SGHRS and YFSETQ. CDR3 loop: CASSLTGTGTNGELFF. In DNA, the CDR3 is TGCGCCAGCAGCTTGACCGGGACAGGGACAAACGGGGAGCTGTTTTTT.

The chain carries TRBV7-3 and TRBJ2-1; D remains ambiguous. The CDR3 consists of 15 residues. Trimming pared 3 bases from V and 0 bases from J, leaving 9 bases between. From germline, CDR1 is SGHTA and CDR2 FQGTGA. The CDR3 here is CASSLELGSYNEQFF. Here the CDR3 DNA reads TGTGCCAGCAGCTTGGAACTGGGCTCCTACAATGAGCAGTTCTTC.

The rearrangement links TRBV5-1 to TRBJ2-2; D is uncertain. The germline CDR1 and CDR2 sequences are SGHRS and YFSETQ. The CDR3 loop spans 15 amino acids. With 4 bases removed from V and 0 bases from J, the gap between germline ends came to 10 bases. CDR3 nucleotide sequence: TGCGCCAGCAGCCGACAATATCCGAACACCGGGGAGCTGTTTTTT. Amino acid sequence: CASSRQYPNTGELFF.

This clone showed up just once. The chain uses TRBV4-1 and TRBJ2-7; D gene unclear. Trimming pared 4 bases from V and 2 bases from J, leaving 6 bases between. The CDR3 is 12 amino acids. Germline loops: CDR1 MGHRA, CDR2 YSYEKL. The CDR3 nucleotides read TGCGCCAGCAGCCGCCGAGCCTACGAGCAGTACTTC. This translates into CASSRRAYEQYF.